This TCR beta chain was identified in a study of blood T cell repertoires in COVID-19. Study context: Collection of acute and convalescent COVID-19 samples took place in the United States, Italy and Spain. T cells, B-cell-depleted T cells, or PBMCs supplied cDNA or gDNA.

This clone was recorded once. V lost 1 base to trimming and J lost 2 bases, with 4 bases between them. The germline CDR1 and CDR2 sequences are MNHEY and SMNVEV (reference sequence). CDR3 length: 13 residues. In the study's own analysis: It was from reference gene primer amplification that nucleated cell counts were estimated. The protocol was immunoSEQ multiplex PCR, while the TCRdb copy is restricted to in-frame clones and leaves out a portion. V, J and clone size derive from that table, while D and trimming were established from the DNA sequence. Among about 140,000 clones listed, about 80% were seen once.

The chain has TRBV27 and TRBJ2-3; D is unclear. The receptor comes from a man aged 65 to 85 who had recovered from COVID-19. Sequenced material: peripheral blood. CDR3 sequence (DNA): TGTGCCAGCAGTTTATTATCCACAGATACGCAGTATTTT. It translates to CASSLLSTDTQYF.